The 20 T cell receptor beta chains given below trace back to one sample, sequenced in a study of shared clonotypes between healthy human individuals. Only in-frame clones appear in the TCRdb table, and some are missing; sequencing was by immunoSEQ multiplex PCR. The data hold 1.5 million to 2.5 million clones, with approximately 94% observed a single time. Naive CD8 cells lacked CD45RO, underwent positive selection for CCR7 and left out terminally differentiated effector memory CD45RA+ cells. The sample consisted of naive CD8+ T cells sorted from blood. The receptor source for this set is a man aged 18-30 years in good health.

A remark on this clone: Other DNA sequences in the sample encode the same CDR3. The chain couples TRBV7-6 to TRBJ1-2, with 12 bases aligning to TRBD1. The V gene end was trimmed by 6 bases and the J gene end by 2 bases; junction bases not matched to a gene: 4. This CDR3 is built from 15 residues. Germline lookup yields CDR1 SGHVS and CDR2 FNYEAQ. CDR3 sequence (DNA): TGTGCCAGCAGTTTGGGACAGGGGGCGAACTATGGCTACACCTTC. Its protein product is CASSLGQGANYGYTF.

The CDR3 region has the DNA TGTGCCTGGACCGTGGGTGACTCTGGAAACACCATATATTTT. Encoded protein: CAWTVGDSGNTIYF. V and J are TRBV30 and TRBJ1-3; D is uncertain. Per the germline V gene, CDR1 is GTSNPN and CDR2 is SVGIG (reference sequence). Trimming took 4 bases from V and 0 from J, leaving 10 bases between them. The length of the CDR3 is 14 residues.

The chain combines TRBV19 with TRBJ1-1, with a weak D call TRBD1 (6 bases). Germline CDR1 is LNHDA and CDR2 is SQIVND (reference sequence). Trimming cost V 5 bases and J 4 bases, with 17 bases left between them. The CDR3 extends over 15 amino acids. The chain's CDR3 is CASSLLGGSSTEAFF. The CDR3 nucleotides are TGTGCCAGTAGTTTGTTAGGGGGTTCGAGCACTGAAGCTTTCTTT.

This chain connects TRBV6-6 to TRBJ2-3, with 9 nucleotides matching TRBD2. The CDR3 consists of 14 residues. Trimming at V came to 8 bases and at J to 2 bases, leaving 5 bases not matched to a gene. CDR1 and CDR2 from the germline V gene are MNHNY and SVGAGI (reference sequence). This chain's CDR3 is CASLLAGVTDTQYF. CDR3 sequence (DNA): TGTGCCAGCCTACTAGCGGGCGTCACAGATACGCAGTATTTT.

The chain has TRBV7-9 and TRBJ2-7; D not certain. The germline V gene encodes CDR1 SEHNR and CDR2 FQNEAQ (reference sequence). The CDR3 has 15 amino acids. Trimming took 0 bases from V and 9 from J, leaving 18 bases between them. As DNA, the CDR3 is TGTGCCAGCAGCTTAGCTTCCGGCGTTACTGCGAGGCAGTACTTC. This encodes CASSLASGVTARQYF.

The CDR3 region is CASSPDRGSYEQYF. CDR3 DNA: TGCGCCAGCAGTCCGGACAGGGGCTCCTACGAGCAGTACTTC. The chain uses TRBV5-1 and TRBJ2-7; 9 positions match TRBD1. Germline CDR1 is SGHRS and CDR2 is YFSETQ. The CDR3 loop spans 14 amino acids. V trimming: 5 bases; J trimming: 0 bases; junction bases outside the gene matches: 3.

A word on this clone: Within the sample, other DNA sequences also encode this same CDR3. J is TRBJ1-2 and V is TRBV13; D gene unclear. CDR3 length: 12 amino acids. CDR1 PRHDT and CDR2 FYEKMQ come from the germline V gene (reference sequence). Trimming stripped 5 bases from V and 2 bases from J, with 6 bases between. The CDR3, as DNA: TGTGCCAGCAGCCTATCGAACTATGGCTACACCTTC. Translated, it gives CASSLSNYGYTF.

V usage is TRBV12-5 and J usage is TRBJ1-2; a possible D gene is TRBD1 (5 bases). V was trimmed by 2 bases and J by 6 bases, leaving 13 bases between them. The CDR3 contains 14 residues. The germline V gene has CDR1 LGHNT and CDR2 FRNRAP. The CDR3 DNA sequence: TGTGCTAGTGGTTTGACAGGACCAGTGAATGGCTACACCTTC. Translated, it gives CASGLTGPVNGYTF.

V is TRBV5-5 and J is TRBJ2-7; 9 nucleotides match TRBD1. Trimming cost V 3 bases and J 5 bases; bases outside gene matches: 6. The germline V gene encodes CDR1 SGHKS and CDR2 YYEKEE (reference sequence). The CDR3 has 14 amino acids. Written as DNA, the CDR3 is TGTGCCAGCAGCTCTCCGGGACAGGGAGACGAGCAGTACTTC. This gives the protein CASSSPGQGDEQYF.

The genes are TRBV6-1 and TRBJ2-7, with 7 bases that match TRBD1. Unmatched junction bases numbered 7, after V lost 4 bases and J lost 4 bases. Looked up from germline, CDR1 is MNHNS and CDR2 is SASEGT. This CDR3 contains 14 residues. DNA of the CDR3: TGTGCCAGCAGTGGAGGGACAGTTGGGTACGAGCAGTACTTC. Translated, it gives CASSGGTVGYEQYF.

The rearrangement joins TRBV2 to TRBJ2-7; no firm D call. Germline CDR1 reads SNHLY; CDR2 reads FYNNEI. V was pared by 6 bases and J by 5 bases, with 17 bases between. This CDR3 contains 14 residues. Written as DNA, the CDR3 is TGTGCCAGCAGCCCGGGTCTTGGCCTCCACGAGCAGTACTTC. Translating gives CASSPGLGLHEQYF.

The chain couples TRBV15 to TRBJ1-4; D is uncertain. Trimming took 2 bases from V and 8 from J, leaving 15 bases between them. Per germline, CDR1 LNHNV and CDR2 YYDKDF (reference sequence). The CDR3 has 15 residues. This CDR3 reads CATSRYKTPGEKLFF. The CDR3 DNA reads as TGTGCCACCAGCAGATACAAGACACCGGGCGAAAAACTGTTTTTT.

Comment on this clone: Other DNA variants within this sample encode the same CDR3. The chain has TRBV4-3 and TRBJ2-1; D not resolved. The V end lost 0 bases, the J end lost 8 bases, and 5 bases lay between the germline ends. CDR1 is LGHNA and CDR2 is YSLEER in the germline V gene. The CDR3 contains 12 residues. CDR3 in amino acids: CASSQDPDEQFF. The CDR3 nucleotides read TGCGCCAGCAGCCAAGACCCTGATGAGCAGTTCTTC.

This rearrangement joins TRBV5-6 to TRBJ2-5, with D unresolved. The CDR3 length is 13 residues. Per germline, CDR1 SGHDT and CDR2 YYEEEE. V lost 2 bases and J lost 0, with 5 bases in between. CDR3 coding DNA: TGTGCCAGCAGCTTCGAGTACCAAGAGACCCAGTACTTC. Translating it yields CASSFEYQETQYF.

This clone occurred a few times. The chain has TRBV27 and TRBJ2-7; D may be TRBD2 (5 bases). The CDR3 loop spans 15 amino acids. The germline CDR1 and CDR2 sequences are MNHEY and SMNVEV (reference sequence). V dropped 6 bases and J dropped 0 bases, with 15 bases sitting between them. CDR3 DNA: TGTGCCAGCAGCTCTGGCGGGCTCACCTCCTACGAGCAGTACTTC. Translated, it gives CASSSGGLTSYEQYF.

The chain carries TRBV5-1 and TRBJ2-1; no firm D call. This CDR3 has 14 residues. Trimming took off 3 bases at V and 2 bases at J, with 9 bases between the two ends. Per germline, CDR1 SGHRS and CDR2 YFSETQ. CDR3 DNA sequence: TGCGCCAGCAGCTCCTTTGACCCCTACAATGAGCAGTTCTTC. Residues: CASSSFDPYNEQFF.

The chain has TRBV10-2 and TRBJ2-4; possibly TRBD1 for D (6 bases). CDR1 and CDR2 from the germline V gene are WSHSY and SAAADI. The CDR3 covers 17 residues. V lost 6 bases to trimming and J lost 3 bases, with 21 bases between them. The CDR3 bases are TGCGCCAGCAGCCCCCGATTGGGGGCGCTGGTCAAAAACATTCAGTACTTC. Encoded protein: CASSPRLGALVKNIQYF.

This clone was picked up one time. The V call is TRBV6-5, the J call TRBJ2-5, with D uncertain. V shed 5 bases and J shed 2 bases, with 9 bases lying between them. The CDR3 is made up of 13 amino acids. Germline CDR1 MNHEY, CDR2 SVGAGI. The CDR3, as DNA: TGTGCCAGCAGTGATAGATTACAAGAGACCCAGTACTTC. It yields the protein CASSDRLQETQYF.

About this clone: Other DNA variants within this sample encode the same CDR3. In DNA form, the CDR3 reads TGCGCCAGCAGCCAAGGACTTCCTTACGAGCAGTACTTC. Its protein product is CASSQGLPYEQYF. This chain uses TRBV4-1 with TRBJ2-7, with D uncertain. The V gene lost 1 base and the J gene lost 4 bases, with 8 bases spanning the gap. Germline lookup yields CDR1 MGHRA and CDR2 YSYEKL. The CDR3 is 13 amino acids.

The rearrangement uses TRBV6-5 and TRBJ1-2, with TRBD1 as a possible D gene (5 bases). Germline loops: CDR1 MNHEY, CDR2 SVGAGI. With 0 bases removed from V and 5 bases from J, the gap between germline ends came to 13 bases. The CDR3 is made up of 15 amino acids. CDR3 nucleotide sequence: TGTGCCAGCAGTTACTCGATGGATGGGGGATATGGCTACACCTTC. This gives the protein CASSYSMDGGYGYTF.